This entry is about one T cell receptor (beta chain). These data belong to a study of neoadjuvant anti-PD-1 for oral cavity cancer. Across the whole study: Around day 43, patients without progression received a fourth nivolumab dose before surgery.

Two replicates per tumor sample, mostly from approximately 4.5 ug of genomic DNA. The data were produced by immunoSEQ multiplex PCR, yet TCRdb's version contains in-frame clones alone and is incomplete. In the table there are some 22,000 clones, roughly 29% of which are singletons. The V end was cut by 6 bases, the J end by 5 bases, with 11 bases between. The CDR3 extends over 12 amino acids. Germline CDR1 reads KGHSH; CDR2 reads LQKENI. Indicated time point: after neoadjuvant nivolumab, at surgical resection. These newly diagnosed stage II-IVA oral cavity squamous cell carcinoma patients had no prior systemic or radiation treatment. Patients had HPV-negative, locally advanced oral cavity squamous cell carcinoma.

The receptor was isolated from a person aged 40 to 85 with oral cavity squamous cell carcinoma. Sequenced material: tumor tissue, taken after nivolumab (anti-PD-1) treatment. The chain joins TRBV18 to TRBJ2-7; D ambiguous. Here the CDR3 reads CASSQLLDEQYF. The CDR3 DNA sequence: TGTGCCAGCTCCCAGCTCCTCGACGAGCAGTACTTC.